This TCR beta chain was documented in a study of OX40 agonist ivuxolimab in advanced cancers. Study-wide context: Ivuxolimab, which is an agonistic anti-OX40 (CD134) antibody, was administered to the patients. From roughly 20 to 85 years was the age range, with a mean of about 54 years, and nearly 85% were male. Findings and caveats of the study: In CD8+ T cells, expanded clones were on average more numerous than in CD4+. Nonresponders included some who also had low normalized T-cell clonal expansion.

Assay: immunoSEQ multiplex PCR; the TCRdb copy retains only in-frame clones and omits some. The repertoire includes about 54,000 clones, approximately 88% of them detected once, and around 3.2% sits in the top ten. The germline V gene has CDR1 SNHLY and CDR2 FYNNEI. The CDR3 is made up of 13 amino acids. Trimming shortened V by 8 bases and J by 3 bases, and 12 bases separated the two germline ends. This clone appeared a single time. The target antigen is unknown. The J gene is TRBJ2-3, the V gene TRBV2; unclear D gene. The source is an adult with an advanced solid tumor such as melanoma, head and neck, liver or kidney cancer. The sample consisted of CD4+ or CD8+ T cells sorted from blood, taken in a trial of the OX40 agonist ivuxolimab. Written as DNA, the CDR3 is TGTGCCAGCCTTGGAACGGGTACAGATACGCAGTATTTT. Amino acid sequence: CASLGTGTDTQYF.